These 22 T cell receptor beta chains were sequenced from one sample in a study of blood T cell repertoires in COVID-19. The assay was immunoSEQ multiplex PCR, and TCRdb's table has in-frame clones only and misses some. The sample includes about 130,000 clones, roughly 86% seen only once; the top ten take about an eighth. The sample taken for sequencing was peripheral blood. These receptor sequences come from a woman aged 65 to 85 with COVID-19, enrolled during active disease.

V is TRBV4-2 and J is TRBJ1-1; D remains ambiguous. The CDR3 has 13 amino acids. Germline V gene data show CDR1 as LGHNA and CDR2 as YNFKEQ. The V gene lost 0 bases and the J gene lost 5 bases, with 7 bases spanning the gap. The CDR3 region has the DNA TGTGCCAGCAGCCAAGATAAGAGTACTGAAGCTTTCTTT. Its protein product is CASSQDKSTEAFF.

This CDR3 reads CASSQSGGGSEQFF. For the CDR3, the DNA is TGTGCCAGCAGCCAGAGCGGGGGGGGAAGTGAGCAGTTCTTC. The rearrangement joins TRBV3-1 (or the pseudogene TRBV3-2) to TRBJ2-1; 10 bases are shared with TRBD2. The CDR3 is 14 residues long. Looked up from germline, CDR1 is LGHDT and CDR2 is YNNKEL (reference sequence). V was clipped by 3 bases and J by 9 bases; unmatched bases: 5.

The chain is built from TRBV27 and TRBJ1-1; 8 bases match TRBD1. V lost 4 bases, J lost 0 bases, and 7 bases stayed unmatched. Per germline, CDR1 MNHEY and CDR2 SMNVEV (reference sequence). There are 16 residues in the CDR3. CDR3 region: CASSSLQGGMNTEAFF. The CDR3, as DNA: TGTGCCAGCAGTTCCTTACAGGGGGGGATGAACACTGAAGCTTTCTTT.

This chain joins TRBV10-2 and TRBJ2-7; TRBD1 matches 10 bases. The CDR3 is made up of 14 amino acids. After removal of 0 bases from V and 7 bases from J, the junction contained 3 bases not matched to a gene. Looked up from germline, CDR1 is WSHSY and CDR2 is SAAADI. CDR3 region: CASSESGQGLEQYF. CDR3 DNA: TGCGCCAGCAGTGAGTCGGGACAGGGGCTGGAGCAGTACTTC.

The chain has TRBV7-9 and TRBJ1-5; unclear D gene. Germline assignment: CDR1 SEHNR and CDR2 FQNEAQ (reference sequence). V was pared by 1 base and J by 3 bases, with 10 bases between. CDR3 size: 15 residues. The CDR3 DNA is TGTGCCAGCAGCTTAGGTTTGAGTGACAATCAGCCCCAGCATTTT. Protein product: CASSLGLSDNQPQHF.

V is TRBV27 and J is TRBJ2-3; no reliable D call. CDR1 and CDR2 (germline): MNHEY, SMNVEV (reference sequence). The CDR3 runs 14 residues. Trimming pared 0 bases from V and 0 bases from J, leaving 4 bases between. CDR3 DNA sequence: TGTGCCAGCAGTTTATCGCGTAGCACAGATACGCAGTATTTT. The encoded protein is CASSLSRSTDTQYF.

The chain combines TRBV28 with TRBJ2-7; 10 positions match TRBD1. The CDR3 covers 15 residues. Trimming removed 5 bases from V and 4 bases from J; junction bases left unmatched: 8. The germline CDR1 and CDR2 sequences are MDHEN and SYDVKM. CDR3 coding DNA: TGTGCCAGCAGTCGAGGGACAGGGGCATTTTACGAGCAGTACTTC. It yields the protein CASSRGTGAFYEQYF.

CDR3 DNA sequence: TGTGCCAGCAGCCGGAACAGGGACAGGAGAGCTTTCTTT. The encoded protein is CASSRNRDRRAFF. The rearrangement joins TRBV7-8 to TRBJ1-1; 8 bases agree with TRBD1. With V trimmed by 5 bases and J by 10 bases, 9 bases remained unmatched. Germline V gene lookup returns CDR1 SGHVS and CDR2 FQNEAQ. CDR3 size: 13 residues.

The chain uses TRBV4-1 and TRBJ2-7; D is possibly TRBD2 (7 bases). Germline V gives CDR1 MGHRA, CDR2 YSYEKL. The V and J ends lost 0 bases and 5 bases respectively, with 17 bases between them. The CDR3 length is 16 residues. CDR3 nucleotides: TGCGCCAGCAGCCAAGATCAGGAGGGGGGGCCTGACGAGCAGTACTTC. Protein product: CASSQDQEGGPDEQYF.

This clone was detected only a few times. The chain employs TRBV28 and TRBJ1-2; D is ambiguous. This CDR3 has 11 residues. The germline V gene encodes CDR1 MDHEN and CDR2 SYDVKM. Trimming removed 5 bases at V and 8 bases at J, with 9 bases between. In nucleotides, the CDR3 is TGTGCCAGCAGTCCCAGCGGGGGCTACACCTTC. Translating gives CASSPSGGYTF.

V usage is TRBV28 and J usage is TRBJ1-3, with TRBD1 matching over 7 bases. Losses at the gene ends were 6 bases for V and 8 bases for J; bases not matched to a gene: 10. The germline CDR1 and CDR2 sequences are MDHEN and SYDVKM. CDR3 length: 14 amino acids. DNA of the CDR3: TGTGCCAGCAGCCGGCCCGGGACAGCATACACCATATATTTT. Its translation: CASSRPGTAYTIYF.

The chain is built from TRBV18 and TRBJ1-2; TRBD1 matches 8 bases. In germline, CDR1 is KGHSH, CDR2 LQKENI. J lost 11 bases, V lost 5 bases, and 13 bases had no gene match. This CDR3 is 14 amino acids long. The CDR3 coding sequence is TGTGCCAGCTCAACCGGGACAGGCAAAAGTTTTTACACCTTC. This encodes CASSTGTGKSFYTF.

V gene TRBV10-1 combines with J gene TRBJ1-6; 10 nucleotides line up with TRBD1. This CDR3 spans 14 amino acids. The germline gives CDR1 WNHNN, CDR2 SYGVQD (reference sequence). V shed 6 bases, J shed 9 bases, and the junction held 5 bases outside the gene matches. The CDR3 is CASSRDRGSSPLHF. Written as DNA, the CDR3 is TGCGCCAGCAGCCGGGACAGGGGTTCTTCACCCCTCCACTTT.

There are a few counts of this clone. V and J are TRBV15 and TRBJ2-6, with 8 bases that match TRBD1. Germline lookup yields CDR1 LNHNV and CDR2 YYDKDF (reference sequence). This CDR3 comprises 16 residues. V dropped 8 bases and J dropped 2; count of bases not matched to a gene: 8. The CDR3: CATWTGRRTGANVLTF. Written as DNA, the CDR3 is TGTGCCACCTGGACAGGGCGAAGGACTGGGGCCAACGTCCTGACTTTC. The whole variable domain, remainder taken from reference TRBV15 and TRBJ2-6, is DAMVIQNPRYQVTQFGKPVTLSCSQTLNHNVMYWYQQKSSQAPKLLFHYYDKDFNNEADTPDNFQSRRPNTSFCFLDIRSPGLGDTAMYLCATWTGRRTGANVLTFGAGSRLTVL.

The CDR3 sequence is CASTGGHTDTQYF. The DNA for the CDR3 is TGTGCCAGTACAGGGGGACACACAGATACGCAGTATTTT. V usage is TRBV19 and J usage is TRBJ2-3; 7 positions match TRBD1. CDR3 length equals 13 residues. V was clipped by 7 bases and J by 2 bases; unmatched bases: 3. Germline V gene lookup returns CDR1 LNHDA and CDR2 SQIVND (reference sequence).

This chain connects TRBV19 to TRBJ1-4; D gene uncertain. Trimming removed 6 bases from V and 0 bases from J, with 8 bases in between. The CDR3 runs 14 residues. Per the germline V gene, CDR1 is LNHDA and CDR2 is SQIVND (reference sequence). CDR3 sequence reads: CASRPQSTNEKLFF. DNA of the CDR3: TGTGCCAGTAGACCACAGTCAACTAATGAAAAACTGTTTTTT.

The V call is TRBV6-5, the J call TRBJ1-5; 9 bases agree with TRBD1. Germline assignment: CDR1 MNHEY and CDR2 SVGAGI. This CDR3 region has 15 residues. V was pared by 5 bases and J by 5 bases, with 7 bases of the junction left unmatched. For the CDR3, the DNA is TGTGCCAGCAGTACCAGACAGGGGGGAGATCAGCCCCAGCATTTT. It is translated as CASSTRQGGDQPQHF.

This clone came up a few times. J is TRBJ1-2 and V is TRBV7-3; D is possibly TRBD1 (6 bases). The CDR3 runs to 14 residues. Trimming cost V 3 bases and J 0 bases, with 8 bases left between them. Germline loops: CDR1 SGHTA, CDR2 FQGTGA. The CDR3 region is CASSLGQSNYGYTF. CDR3 in DNA: TGTGCCAGCAGCTTGGGACAATCTAACTATGGCTACACCTTC.

The V call is TRBV16, the J call TRBJ1-5; possible D gene TRBD1, 5 bases. This CDR3 region has 17 residues. Between the trimmed V and J ends, which lost 2 bases and 3 bases, there was a span of 17 bases. Germline V CDR1 and CDR2: KGHSY, FQNENV. The CDR3 nucleotides are TGTGCCAGCAGCCAAAAATCCACAGGACGACTCAATCAGCCCCAGCATTTT. This gives the protein CASSQKSTGRLNQPQHF.

The chain uses TRBV20-1 and TRBJ1-3, with 8 bases that match TRBD1. Germline CDR1 DFQATT, CDR2 SNEGSKA (reference sequence). V lost 3 bases and J lost 1; bases outside the gene matches: 5. The CDR3 is 15 residues long. The CDR3 DNA follows: TGCAGTGCTAGTGACAGGGGTTCTTCTGGAAACACCATATATTTT. Encoded protein: CSASDRGSSGNTIYF.

The gene calls are TRBV10-3 and TRBJ2-1; 7 nucleotides match TRBD1. The CDR3 sequence is 13 residues long. Losses at the gene ends were 11 bases for V and 5 bases for J; bases not matched to a gene: 9. Germline V gene sequence: CDR1 ENHRY, CDR2 SYGVKD. The CDR3 sequence is CAAESTGDNEQFF. The CDR3 nucleotides read TGTGCCGCGGAAAGTACAGGGGACAATGAGCAGTTCTTC.

The chain links TRBV28 to TRBJ1-1; perhaps TRBD1 as D (6 bases). This CDR3 region has 15 residues. The V and J ends lost 8 bases and 0 bases respectively, with 16 bases between them. The germline V gene encodes CDR1 MDHEN and CDR2 SYDVKM. CDR3: CASYSFTGMNTEAFF. Here the CDR3 DNA reads TGTGCCAGCTACTCCTTCACAGGGATGAACACTGAAGCTTTCTTT.